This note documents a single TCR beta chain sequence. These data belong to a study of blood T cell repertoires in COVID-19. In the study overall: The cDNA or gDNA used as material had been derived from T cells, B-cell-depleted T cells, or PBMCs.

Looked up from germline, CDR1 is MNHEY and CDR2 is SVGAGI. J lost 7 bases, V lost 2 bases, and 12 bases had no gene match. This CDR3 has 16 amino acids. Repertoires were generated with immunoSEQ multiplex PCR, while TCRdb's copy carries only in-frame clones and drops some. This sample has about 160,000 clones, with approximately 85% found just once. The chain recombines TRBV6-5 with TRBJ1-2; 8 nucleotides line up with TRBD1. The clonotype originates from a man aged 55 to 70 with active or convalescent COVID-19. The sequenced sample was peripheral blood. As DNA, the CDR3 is TGTGCCAGCAGTTACGGCGGACAGGGCGGGGTTGGTGGCTACACCTTC. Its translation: CASSYGGQGGVGGYTF.